This section outlines one TCR beta chain sequence together with its context. TRB rearrangements spanning V, D and J were amplified using mixed TRB-A/B primers. One entry per CDR3 protein results from TCRdb running MiXCR on the multiplex PCR reads. The repertoire includes 10,000 to 15,000 distinct CDR3 sequences, over 20% of them detected once, and over 5.5% sits in the top ten. The template was genomic DNA from peripheral blood, not RNA. The data originate from a study of T cell repertoires in aging, cancer and after chemotherapy. V lost 5 bases and J lost 5, with 6 bases in between. The CDR3 contains 12 residues. Germline CDR1 and CDR2: SGHTA and FQGNSA.

The rearrangement joins TRBV7-2 to TRBJ1-4, with unresolved D. This sequence originates from a human donor in good health. The sequenced sample consisted of blood. The CDR3 region is CASSMQNEKLFF. CDR3 coding DNA: TGTGCCAGCAGCATGCAGAATGAAAAACTGTTTTTT. Using reference TRBV7-2 and TRBJ1-4 for the parts outside the CDR3, the full variable domain is GAGVSQSPSNKVTEKGKDVELRCDPISGHTALYWYRQSLGQGLEFLIYFQGNSAPDKSGLPSDRFSAERTGGSVSTLTIQRTQQEDSAVYLCASSMQNEKLFFGSGTQLSVL.